The 28 T cell receptor beta chains below were found in one sample sequenced in a study of T cell responses to AZD1222 COVID-19 vaccine. Profiling relied on immunoSEQ multiplex PCR, and the TCRdb table lists in-frame clones only, not all of them. This table has 70,000 to 95,000 clones, more than 75% appearing once. The specimen was peripheral blood, collected on day 0 of MenACWY control vaccination. The receptor set was obtained from an adult in good health.

The chain recombines TRBV12-3 or TRBV12-4 with TRBJ2-5; a weak D match, TRBD1 (7 bases). The CDR3 is 13 amino acids. V lost 6 bases, J lost 5 bases, and 13 bases lay in between. The CDR3, as DNA: TGTGCCAGCAGGGAGGGGGCAGGGGAGACCCAGTACTTC. Protein sequence: CASREGAGETQYF.

The chain has TRBV24-1 and TRBJ2-1, with 10 bases matching TRBD1. From germline, CDR1 is KGHDR and CDR2 SFDVKD. V lost 4 bases to trimming and J lost 5 bases; unmatched junction nucleotides: 4. This CDR3 has 15 amino acids. CDR3 nucleotides: TGTGCCACCAGTGAGCCCGGGACAGGGGACAATGAGCAGTTCTTC. It is translated as CATSEPGTGDNEQFF.

The chain recombines TRBV29-1 with TRBJ2-1; 7 bases map to TRBD2. Germline CDR1 is SQVTM and CDR2 is ANQGSEA. CDR3 size: 14 residues. The J segment lost 9 bases and the V segment lost 2 bases, leaving 10 bases of the junction unmatched. The CDR3 coding sequence is TGCAGCGTTGAATTGGAGGGGACTATCGTTGAGCAGTTCTTC. As protein: CSVELEGTIVEQFF.

The J gene is TRBJ2-3, the V gene TRBV7-3, with 10 bases matching TRBD2. V shed 4 bases and J 5 bases; nucleotides not matched to a gene: 9. CDR1 and CDR2 from the germline V gene are SGHTA and FQGTGA. This CDR3 has 16 residues. CDR3 bases: TGTGCCAGCAGCTCAGACCTAGCGGGAGCGATAGATACGCAGTATTTT. Translation gives CASSSDLAGAIDTQYF.

The sample holds one count of this clone. V is TRBV5-1 and J is TRBJ1-1; 7 nucleotides align to TRBD1. CDR1 and CDR2 from the germline V gene are SGHRS and YFSETQ. This CDR3 has 17 residues. V lost 2 bases and J lost 0; bases outside the gene matches: 10. Here the CDR3 DNA reads TGCGCCAGCAGCTTAAACAGGGGACCCCTAATGAACACTGAAGCTTTCTTT. Amino acids: CASSLNRGPLMNTEAFF.

A single count supports this clone. The V and J genes are TRBV27 and TRBJ2-1; 9 bases agree with TRBD2. V was pared by 3 bases and J by 6 bases, with 3 bases of the junction left unmatched. Germline CDR1 and CDR2: MNHEY and SMNVEV (reference sequence). This CDR3 has 14 amino acids. The CDR3 nucleotides read TGTGCCAGCAGTTTCCGTAGCGGGAGCAATGAGCAGTTCTTC. Translation gives CASSFRSGSNEQFF.

The chain is built from TRBV5-6 and TRBJ2-1; TRBD2 aligns across 15 bases. CDR1 SGHDT and CDR2 YYEEEE come from the germline V gene. The V segment lost 3 bases and the J segment 5 bases; nucleotides outside the gene matches: 3. The CDR3 has 16 residues. This CDR3 is CASSWGTSGRNNEQFF. The CDR3 coding sequence is TGTGCCAGCAGCTGGGGGACTAGCGGGAGGAACAATGAGCAGTTCTTC.

Notes on this clone: Additional DNA sequences in this sample encode the identical CDR3. The chain carries TRBV7-8 and TRBJ2-2, with D hard to call. Trimming left V 3 bases short and J 3 bases short, with 5 bases between. The V gene's germline CDR1 is SGHVS and CDR2 FQNEAQ. CDR3 length: 13 amino acids. The CDR3 DNA reads TGTGCCAGCAGCTTCCGAGACACCGGGGAGCTGTTTTTT. It is translated as CASSFRDTGELFF.

This clone was seen once. The rearrangement joins TRBV29-1 to TRBJ2-1, with D tentatively TRBD2 (6 bases). Germline CDR1 SQVTM, CDR2 ANQGSEA. This CDR3 contains 11 residues. CDR3 sequence reads: CLGEAGNEQFF. CDR3 nucleotide sequence: TGCCTGGGGGAGGCGGGCAATGAGCAGTTCTTC.

This clone was picked up one time. Here the CDR3 DNA reads TGTGCCAGCAGTGACGGGATTAGTGGGGAGCTGTTTTTT. This encodes CASSDGISGELFF. This rearrangement joins TRBV25-1 to TRBJ2-2; D is perhaps TRBD2 (5 bases). Germline lookup yields CDR1 MGHDK and CDR2 SYGVNS. Trimming removed 3 bases at V and 8 bases at J, with 10 bases between. The CDR3 runs 13 residues. Full variable domain (remainder filled in from reference TRBV25-1 and TRBJ2-2): EADIYQTPRYLVIGTGKKITLECSQTMGHDKMYWYQQDPGMELHLIHYSYGVNSTEKGDLSSESTVSRIRTEHFPLTLESARPSHTSQYLCASSDGISGELFFGEGSRLTVL.

The chain couples TRBV4-3 to TRBJ2-7, with D perhaps TRBD1 (6 bases). The CDR3 totals 17 residues. The germline CDR1 and CDR2 sequences are LGHNA and YSLEER. V was clipped by 4 bases and J by 1 base, with 20 bases between them. Here the CDR3 DNA reads TGCGCCAGCAGCCCCAACGATTTAAGACAGGCGTCCTACGAGCAGTACTTC. Protein: CASSPNDLRQASYEQYF.

This chain uses TRBV20-1 with TRBJ2-7; 11 bases line up with TRBD1. V shed 3 bases, J shed 4 bases, and the junction held 8 bases outside the gene matches. The CDR3 loop spans 15 amino acids. In germline, CDR1 is DFQATT, CDR2 SNEGSKA (reference sequence). The CDR3 sequence is CSASTGTGGRYEQYF. CDR3 in DNA: TGCAGTGCTAGTACCGGGACAGGGGGAAGGTACGAGCAGTACTTC.

This clone came up once. The gene calls are TRBV3-1 (or the pseudogene TRBV3-2) and TRBJ2-2; D gene uncertain. V was pared by 7 bases and J by 4 bases, with 10 bases between. This CDR3 spans 13 amino acids. Germline V lookup: CDR1 LGHDT, CDR2 YNNKEL (reference sequence). The CDR3 spells CASTFSGTGELFF. The CDR3 coding sequence is TGTGCCAGCACCTTCTCAGGCACCGGGGAGCTGTTTTTT.

This chain joins TRBV4-1 and TRBJ2-5; D may be TRBD1 (6 bases). The CDR3 consists of 14 residues. V lost 0 bases and J lost 5, with 10 bases in between. The V gene's germline CDR1 is MGHRA and CDR2 YSYEKL. In DNA form, the CDR3 reads TGCGCCAGCAGCCAAGACAGAAGGGGGGAGACCCAGTACTTC. The encoded protein is CASSQDRRGETQYF.

The chain couples TRBV28 to TRBJ2-1; 12 bases match TRBD1. This CDR3 has 14 amino acids. Germline V gene data show CDR1 as MDHEN and CDR2 as SYDVKM. V was pared by 7 bases and J by 9 bases, with 7 bases of the junction left unmatched. CDR3 nucleotides: TGTGCCAGCACCCCGGGACAGGGGGCCGGTGAGCAGTTCTTC. Its translation: CASTPGQGAGEQFF.

The V and J genes are TRBV28 and TRBJ2-7; 8 bases match TRBD1. Per germline, CDR1 MDHEN and CDR2 SYDVKM. Trimming took 4 bases from V and 6 from J; bases not matched to a gene: 8. CDR3 length: 14 residues. The CDR3 DNA reads as TGTGCCAGCAGTTGGACAGGGAGAAAAGGCGAGCAGTACTTC. Amino acids: CASSWTGRKGEQYF.

The chain carries TRBV5-5 and TRBJ1-4; D is undetermined. The CDR3 spans 14 residues. The V end was cut by 7 bases, the J end by 8 bases, with 18 bases between. Germline CDR1 and CDR2: SGHKS and YYEKEE (reference sequence). CDR3 sequence (DNA): TGTGCCAGCCACTCGGACCCCCGAGGGGAAAAACTGTTTTTT. Translating it yields CASHSDPRGEKLFF.

V usage is TRBV19 and J usage is TRBJ2-7; 9 bases fit TRBD1. The junction had 8 bases not matched to a gene; V was cut back by 5 bases and J by 3 bases. Per germline, CDR1 LNHDA and CDR2 SQIVND (reference sequence). The CDR3 runs 15 residues. CDR3 sequence (DNA): TGTGCCAGTAGTTATAACCGGGACAGGGTCTACGAGCAGTACTTC. This codes for CASSYNRDRVYEQYF.

The chain links TRBV7-9 to TRBJ1-1, with a tentative D call TRBD1 (6 bases). CDR1 and CDR2 (germline): SEHNR, FQNEAQ (reference sequence). Trimming shortened V by 5 bases and J by 3 bases, and 13 bases separated the two germline ends. The length of the CDR3 is 14 residues. CDR3 nucleotide sequence: TGTGCCAGCAGCCTCCCCAGGGGTTACACTGAAGCTTTCTTT. Encoded protein: CASSLPRGYTEAFF.

The CDR3 reads CACTGANTQYF. The CDR3 nucleotides read TGTGCCTGCACCGGGGCCAATACGCAGTATTTT. The chain carries TRBV30 and TRBJ2-3; D tentatively fits TRBD1 or TRBD2 (5 bases each). Germline CDR1 reads GTSNPN; CDR2 reads SVGIG (reference sequence). This CDR3 comprises 11 residues. V was shortened by 6 bases and J by 7 bases, with 11 bases between the two germline ends.

J is TRBJ2-7 and V is TRBV6-5, with no clear D. V was trimmed by 5 bases and J by 7 bases, leaving 9 bases between them. The CDR3 contains 11 residues. From germline, CDR1 is MNHEY and CDR2 SVGAGI. Here the CDR3 reads CASSQLGEQYF. The CDR3 DNA sequence: TGTGCCAGCAGTCAACTCGGGGAGCAGTACTTC.

This chain links TRBV30 with TRBJ1-2; 8 bases are shared with TRBD1. Germline values: CDR1 GTSNPN, CDR2 SVGIG (reference sequence). V lost 2 bases to trimming and J lost 7 bases; unmatched junction nucleotides: 9. This CDR3 contains 14 residues. CDR3 sequence: CAWSTLDRVGGYTF. The DNA for the CDR3 is TGTGCCTGGAGTACCCTGGACAGGGTAGGTGGCTACACCTTC.

The sample holds one count of this clone. This chain connects TRBV28 to TRBJ2-2; TRBD1 might be the D (6 bases). Between the trimmed V and J ends, which lost 6 bases and 6 bases, there was a span of 17 bases. This CDR3 has 15 residues. The germline V gene encodes CDR1 MDHEN and CDR2 SYDVKM. The CDR3, as DNA: TGTGCCAGCAGGACCGGGACACCTCGGGCCGGGGAGCTGTTTTTT. Its protein product is CASRTGTPRAGELFF.

The chain uses TRBV27 and TRBJ1-6; D may be TRBD1 (5 bases). Trimming took off 4 bases at V and 6 bases at J, with 16 bases between the two ends. The CDR3 extends over 16 amino acids. The germline gives CDR1 MNHEY, CDR2 SMNVEV (reference sequence). The DNA for the CDR3 is TGTGCCAGCAGTTACAGTGGGGGTTTAACTAATTCACCCCTCCACTTT. This encodes CASSYSGGLTNSPLHF.

The chain couples TRBV7-6 to TRBJ2-3; D remains unclear. CDR3 length equals 15 residues. In germline, CDR1 is SGHVS, CDR2 FNYEAQ. Trimming shortened V by 5 bases and J by 1 base, and 13 bases separated the two germline ends. Here the CDR3 reads CASSRPHLGTDTQYF. The DNA for the CDR3 is TGTGCCAGCAGCCGACCGCACCTAGGCACAGATACGCAGTATTTT.

This clone showed up just once. The chain is built from TRBV7-8 and TRBJ2-1, with D unresolved. This CDR3 has 14 residues. Trimming cost V 1 base and J 4 bases, with 8 bases left between them. CDR1 and CDR2 (germline): SGHVS, FQNEAQ. CDR3 protein: CASSLGQAYNEQFF. CDR3 bases: TGTGCCAGCAGCTTAGGACAAGCTTACAATGAGCAGTTCTTC.

The chain employs TRBV5-5 and TRBJ2-7, with D possibly being TRBD1 (5 bases). CDR3 length: 14 residues. The germline CDR1 and CDR2 sequences are SGHKS and YYEKEE (reference sequence). The V end was cut by 2 bases, the J end by 1 base, with 10 bases between. The CDR3, as DNA: TGTGCCAGCAGCTTCTCGGACAATTCCTACGAGCAGTACTTC. It codes for CASSFSDNSYEQYF.

This rearrangement joins TRBV5-6 to TRBJ2-5; TRBD2 aligns across 9 bases. The CDR3 has 16 residues. CDR1 SGHDT and CDR2 YYEEEE come from the germline V gene. The V gene end was trimmed by 0 bases and the J gene end by 5 bases; junction bases not matched to a gene: 8. The DNA for the CDR3 is TGTGCCAGCAGCTTGGAGATAGCGGGAGCAGGCGAGACCCAGTACTTC. Translation gives CASSLEIAGAGETQYF.